The rows below give T cell receptor beta chains drawn from one sample of a study of Ad26.COV2.S vaccination and SARS-CoV-2 variants. This table comes from immunoSEQ multiplex PCR, and its TCRdb copy is limited to in-frame clones, with some not included. The data contain roughly 320,000 clones, over 80% of them seen just once; the ten biggest clones take up around 2%. This material consisted of peripheral blood, taken in a trial of Ad26.COV2.S vaccine versus placebo. Receptors were obtained from a person aged 18-60 years who received the Ad26.COV2.S COVID-19 vaccine or a placebo. Each CDR3 is given without its conserved first and last residue.

CDR3	J	V
ASSLVVAGAGHEQY	TRBJ2-7	TRBV5-1
ASSTGHQPQH	TRBJ1-5	TRBV19
ASSLPADTQY	TRBJ2-3	TRBV5-5
ASSPGQGMGEQY	TRBJ2-7	TRBV18
ASSFRGEDNQPQH	TRBJ1-5	TRBV5-1
ASSLASGQNGGTQY	TRBJ2-3	TRBV5-1
ASRSGLTEAF	TRBJ1-1	TRBV6-5
ASSLKGRGAQY	TRBJ2-5	TRBV12-3/TRBV12-4
ASSLRAGGLTGANVLT	TRBJ2-6	TRBV7-9
ASSPPSRTGELF	TRBJ2-2	TRBV18
ASSTRTGSGETQY	TRBJ2-5	TRBV19
ASGSGVYYGYT	TRBJ1-2	TRBV28
ASSPLTGGPTDTQY	TRBJ2-3	TRBV7-9
ASSLEAGGPVDTQY	TRBJ2-3	TRBV5-1
ASSLGQGLIEQY	TRBJ2-7	TRBV13
ASSPSIAGGEDTQY	TRBJ2-3	TRBV18
ARGSGGQEQF	TRBJ2-1	TRBV7-6
ASSYSFLAGQETQY	TRBJ2-5	TRBV6-5
ASSYSRGGGSPLH	TRBJ1-6	TRBV6-6
ASSTDRGLNEQF	TRBJ2-1	TRBV11-3
ASSSVAGRLYGYT	TRBJ1-2	TRBV11-2
AIKPDRGTEAF	TRBJ1-1	TRBV10-3
ASSLRNEKLF	TRBJ1-4	TRBV7-9
ASSRDTANTGELF	TRBJ2-2	TRBV7-3
ASSPGRGPYNEQF	TRBJ2-1	TRBV27
ASRLQGSNEKLF	TRBJ1-4	TRBV6-5
ASSLWGTTGNTIY	TRBJ1-3	TRBV7-9